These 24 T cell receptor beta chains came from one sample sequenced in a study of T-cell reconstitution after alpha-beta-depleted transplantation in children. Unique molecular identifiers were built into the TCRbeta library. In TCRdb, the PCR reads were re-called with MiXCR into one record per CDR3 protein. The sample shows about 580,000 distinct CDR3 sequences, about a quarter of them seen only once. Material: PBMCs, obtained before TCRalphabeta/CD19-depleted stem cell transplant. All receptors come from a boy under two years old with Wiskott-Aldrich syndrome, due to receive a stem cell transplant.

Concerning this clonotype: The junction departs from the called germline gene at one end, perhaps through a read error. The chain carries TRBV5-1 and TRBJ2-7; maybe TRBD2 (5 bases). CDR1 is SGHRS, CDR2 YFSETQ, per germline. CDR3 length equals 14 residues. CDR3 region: CASSLGGATYEQYF. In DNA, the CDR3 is TGTGCCAGCAGCTTAGGAGGTGCGACTTACGAGCAGTACTTC.

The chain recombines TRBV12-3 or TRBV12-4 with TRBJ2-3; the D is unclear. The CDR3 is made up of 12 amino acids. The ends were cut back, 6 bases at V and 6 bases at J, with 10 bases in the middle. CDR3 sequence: CASSPVRDTQYF. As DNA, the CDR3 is TGTGCCAGCAGCCCCGTTAGGGATACGCAGTATTTT.

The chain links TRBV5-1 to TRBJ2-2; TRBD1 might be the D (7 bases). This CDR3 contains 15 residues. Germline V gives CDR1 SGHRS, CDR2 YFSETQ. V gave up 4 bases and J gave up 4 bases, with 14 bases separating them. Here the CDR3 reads CASSHTGEVTGELFF. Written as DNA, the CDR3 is TGCGCCAGCAGCCATACAGGGGAGGTCACCGGGGAGCTGTTTTTT.

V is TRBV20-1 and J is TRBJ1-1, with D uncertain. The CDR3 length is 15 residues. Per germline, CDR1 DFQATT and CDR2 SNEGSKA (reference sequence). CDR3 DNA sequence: TGCTTTGCTAGAGCTTGGAAAGGTTTGAACACTGAAGCTTTCTTT. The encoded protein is CFARAWKGLNTEAFF.

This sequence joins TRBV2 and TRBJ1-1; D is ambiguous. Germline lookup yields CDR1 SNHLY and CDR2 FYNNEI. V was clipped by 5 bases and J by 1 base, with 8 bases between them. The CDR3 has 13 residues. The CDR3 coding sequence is TGTGCCAGCAGTCGGACCTCGAACACTGAAGCTTTCTTT. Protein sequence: CASSRTSNTEAFF.

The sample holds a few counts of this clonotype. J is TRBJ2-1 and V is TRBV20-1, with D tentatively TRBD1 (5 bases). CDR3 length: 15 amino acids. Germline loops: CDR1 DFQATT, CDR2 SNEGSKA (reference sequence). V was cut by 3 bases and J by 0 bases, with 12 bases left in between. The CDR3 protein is CSASEGVGSYNEQFF. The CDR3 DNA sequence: TGCAGTGCTAGTGAAGGGGTTGGCTCCTACAATGAGCAGTTCTTC.

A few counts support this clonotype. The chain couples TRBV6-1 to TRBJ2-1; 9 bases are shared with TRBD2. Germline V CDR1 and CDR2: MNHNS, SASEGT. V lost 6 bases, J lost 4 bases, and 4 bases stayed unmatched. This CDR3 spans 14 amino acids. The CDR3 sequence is CASRGTSRYNEQFF. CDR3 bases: TGTGCCAGCAGAGGGACTAGCAGATACAATGAGCAGTTCTTC.

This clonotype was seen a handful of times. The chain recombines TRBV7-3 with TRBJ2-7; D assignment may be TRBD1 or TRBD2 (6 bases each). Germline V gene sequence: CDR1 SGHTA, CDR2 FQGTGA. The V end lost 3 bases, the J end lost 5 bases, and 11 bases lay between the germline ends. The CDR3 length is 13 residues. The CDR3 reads CASSLSRGDEQYF. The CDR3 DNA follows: TGTGCCAGCAGCTTGTCTAGGGGGGACGAGCAGTACTTC. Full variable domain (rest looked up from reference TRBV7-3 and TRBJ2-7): GAGVSQTPSNKVTEKGKYVELRCDPISGHTALYWYRQSLGQGPEFLIYFQGTGAADDSGLPNDRFFAVRPEGSVSTLKIQRTERGDSAVYLCASSLSRGDEQYFGPGTRLTVT.

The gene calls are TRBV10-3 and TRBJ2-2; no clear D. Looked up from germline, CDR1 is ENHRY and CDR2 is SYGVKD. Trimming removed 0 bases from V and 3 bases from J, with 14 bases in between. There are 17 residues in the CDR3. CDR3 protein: CAISESAAGLDTGELFF. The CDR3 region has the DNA TGTGCCATCAGTGAGTCGGCGGCAGGCCTAGACACCGGGGAGCTGTTTTTT.

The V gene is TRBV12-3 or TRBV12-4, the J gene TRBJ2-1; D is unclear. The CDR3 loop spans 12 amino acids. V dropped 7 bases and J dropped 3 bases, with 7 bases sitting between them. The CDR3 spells CASTLGYNEQFF. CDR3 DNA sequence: TGTGCCAGCACCCTCGGCTACAATGAGCAGTTCTTC.

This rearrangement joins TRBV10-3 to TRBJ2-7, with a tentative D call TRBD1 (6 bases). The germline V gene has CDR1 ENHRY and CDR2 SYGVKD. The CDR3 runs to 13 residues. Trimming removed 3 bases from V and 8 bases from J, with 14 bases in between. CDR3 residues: CAISDTGRYQQYF. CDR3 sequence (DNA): TGTGCCATCAGTGACACAGGGCGGTACCAGCAGTACTTC.

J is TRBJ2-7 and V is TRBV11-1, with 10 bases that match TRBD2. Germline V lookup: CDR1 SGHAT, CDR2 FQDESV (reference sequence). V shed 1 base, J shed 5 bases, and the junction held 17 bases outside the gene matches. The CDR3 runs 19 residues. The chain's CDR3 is CASSLDSPISGRYPNEQYF. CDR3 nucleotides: TGTGCCAGCAGCTTAGACAGTCCTATTAGCGGGAGGTACCCTAACGAGCAGTACTTC.

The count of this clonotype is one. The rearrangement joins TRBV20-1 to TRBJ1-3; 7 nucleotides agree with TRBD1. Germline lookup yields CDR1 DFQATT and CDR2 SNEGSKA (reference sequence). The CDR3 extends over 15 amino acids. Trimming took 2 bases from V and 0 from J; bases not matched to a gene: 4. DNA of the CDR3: TGCAGTGCTAGATATAACAGGGGCTCTGGAAACACCATATATTTT. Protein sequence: CSARYNRGSGNTIYF.

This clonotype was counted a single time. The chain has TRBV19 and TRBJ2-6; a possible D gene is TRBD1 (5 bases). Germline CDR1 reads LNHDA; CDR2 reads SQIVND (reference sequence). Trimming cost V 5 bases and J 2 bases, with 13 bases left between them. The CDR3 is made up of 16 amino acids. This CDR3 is CASSLLPGPGANVLTF. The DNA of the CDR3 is TGTGCCAGTAGTCTCCTCCCAGGGCCTGGGGCCAACGTCCTGACTTTC. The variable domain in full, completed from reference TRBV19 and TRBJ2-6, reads DGGITQSPKYLFRKEGQNVTLSCEQNLNHDAMYWYRQDPGQGLRLIYYSQIVNDFQKGDIAEGYSVSREKKESFPLTVTSAQKNPTAFYLCASSLLPGPGANVLTFGAGSRLTVL.

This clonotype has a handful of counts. CDR3 DNA: TGCAGCGTTCAAGGGGGTCCTAATGAAAAACTGTTTTTT. Translated, it gives CSVQGGPNEKLFF. V gene TRBV29-1 combines with J gene TRBJ1-4; a weak D match, TRBD1 (6 bases). The V and J ends lost 5 bases and 3 bases respectively, with 10 bases between them. This CDR3 contains 13 residues. The germline V gene has CDR1 SQVTM and CDR2 ANQGSEA.

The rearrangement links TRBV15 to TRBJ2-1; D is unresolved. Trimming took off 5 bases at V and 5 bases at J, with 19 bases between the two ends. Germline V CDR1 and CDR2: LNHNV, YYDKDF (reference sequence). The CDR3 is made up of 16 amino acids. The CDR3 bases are TGTGCCACCAGCCCACGAATGGGGTTAAATGACAATGAGCAGTTCTTC. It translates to CATSPRMGLNDNEQFF.

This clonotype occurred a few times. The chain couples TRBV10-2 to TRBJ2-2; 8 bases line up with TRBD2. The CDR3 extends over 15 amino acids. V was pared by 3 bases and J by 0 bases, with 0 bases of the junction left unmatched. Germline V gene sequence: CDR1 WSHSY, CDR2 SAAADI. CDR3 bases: TGCGCCAGCAGTGAACTAGCGGCGAACACCGGGGAGCTGTTTTTT. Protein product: CASSELAANTGELFF.

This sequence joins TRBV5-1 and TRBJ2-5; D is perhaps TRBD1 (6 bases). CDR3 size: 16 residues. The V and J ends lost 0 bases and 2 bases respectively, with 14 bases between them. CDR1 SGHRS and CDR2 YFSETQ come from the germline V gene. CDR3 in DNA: TGCGCCAGCAGCTTGGAGGGTACAGGGCGTCAAGAGACCCAGTACTTC. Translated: CASSLEGTGRQETQYF.

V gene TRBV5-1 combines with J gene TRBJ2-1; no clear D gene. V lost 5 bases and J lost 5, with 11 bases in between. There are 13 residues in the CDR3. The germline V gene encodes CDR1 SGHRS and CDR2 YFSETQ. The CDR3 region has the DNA TGCGCCAGCAGTAAGGTACGCCACAATGAGCAGTTCTTC. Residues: CASSKVRHNEQFF.

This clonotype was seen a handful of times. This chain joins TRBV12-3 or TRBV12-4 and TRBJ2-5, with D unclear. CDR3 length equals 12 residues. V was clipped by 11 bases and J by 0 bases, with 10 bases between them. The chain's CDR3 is CACSDDQETQYF. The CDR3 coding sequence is TGTGCCTGCTCCGACGACCAAGAGACCCAGTACTTC.

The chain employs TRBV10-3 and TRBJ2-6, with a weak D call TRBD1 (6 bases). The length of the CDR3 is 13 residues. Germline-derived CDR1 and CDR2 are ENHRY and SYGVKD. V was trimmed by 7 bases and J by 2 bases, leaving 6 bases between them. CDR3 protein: CAITGAGANVLTF. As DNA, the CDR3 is TGTGCCATCACAGGGGCTGGGGCCAACGTCCTGACTTTC.

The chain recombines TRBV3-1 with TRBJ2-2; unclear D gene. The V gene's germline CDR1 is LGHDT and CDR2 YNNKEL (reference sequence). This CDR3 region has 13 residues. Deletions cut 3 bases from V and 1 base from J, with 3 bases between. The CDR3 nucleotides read TGTGCCAGCAGCCAGCAGAACACCGGGGAGCTGTTTTTT. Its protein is CASSQQNTGELFF.

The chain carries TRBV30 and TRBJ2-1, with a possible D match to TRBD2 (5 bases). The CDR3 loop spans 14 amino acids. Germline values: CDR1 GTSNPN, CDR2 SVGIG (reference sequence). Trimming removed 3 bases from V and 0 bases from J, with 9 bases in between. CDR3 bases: TGTGCCTGGAGAACGGGGAGCTCCTACAATGAGCAGTTCTTC. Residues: CAWRTGSSYNEQFF.

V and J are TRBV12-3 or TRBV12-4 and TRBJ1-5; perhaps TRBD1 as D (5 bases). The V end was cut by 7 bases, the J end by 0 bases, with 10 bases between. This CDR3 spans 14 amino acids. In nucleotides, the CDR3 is TGTGCCAGCAATCAAGGGGTTAGCAATCAGCCCCAGCATTTT. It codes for CASNQGVSNQPQHF.